This T cell receptor (beta chain) was captured in a study of CD8+CD57+ T cells in acquired aplastic anemia. Notes on the study in general: It was found that fewer than 35 CD8+ CDR3 sequences were shared between patients and controls.

This CDR3 has 15 residues. Germline CDR1 SGHVS, CDR2 FQNEAQ. V lost 1 base to trimming and J lost 2 bases, with 9 bases between them. Genomic DNA provided the template from which TCR beta VDJ and CDR3 profiles were obtained. TCRdb used MiXCR to reprocess the reads, holding one entry per CDR3 protein. The sample consists of about 200,000 distinct CDR3 sequences, more than 55% of them appearing once. This clonotype showed up many times. No antigen is known for it. An expansion of CD8+CD57+ cells by flow cytometry had been shown in patients chosen for sequencing. This clonotype originated in a human donor with aplastic anemia. V and J are TRBV7-8 and TRBJ2-1; D possibly corresponds to TRBD2 (6 bases). Sequenced sample: sorted CD4+, CD8+, or CD8+CD57+ T cells (not recorded which) from PBMCs. CDR3 protein: CASSLDGGTYNEQFF. CDR3 sequence (DNA): TGTGCCAGCAGCTTAGACGGGGGAACCTACAATGAGCAGTTCTTC.